The clone carrying this TCR beta chain was counted between two and nine times. Its matching antigen is unknown. The data derive from a study of T cell responses to AZD1222 COVID-19 vaccine. Generated by immunoSEQ multiplex PCR, the TCRdb table keeps only in-frame clones and is missing some. The sample has about 57,000 clones, over 75% seen once; the top ten hold roughly a fifth. CDR1 SGDLS and CDR2 YYNGEE come from the germline V gene. This CDR3 region has 15 residues. With V trimmed by 4 bases and J by 7 bases, 7 bases remained unmatched. Regarding the study as a whole: Repertoire sampling happened only post peak T cell response. Targeting of unmutated variant regions was reportedly seen in nearly half of spike-specific TCRs.

The source of this sequence is an adult in good health. Sequenced here: peripheral blood, sampled on day 0 of AZD1222 vaccination. This chain uses TRBV9 with TRBJ2-1, with 11 bases fitting TRBD2. The CDR3 loop is CASSSRLAGTNEQFF. The CDR3 nucleotides read TGTGCCAGCAGCTCCCGACTAGCGGGGACAAATGAGCAGTTCTTC.